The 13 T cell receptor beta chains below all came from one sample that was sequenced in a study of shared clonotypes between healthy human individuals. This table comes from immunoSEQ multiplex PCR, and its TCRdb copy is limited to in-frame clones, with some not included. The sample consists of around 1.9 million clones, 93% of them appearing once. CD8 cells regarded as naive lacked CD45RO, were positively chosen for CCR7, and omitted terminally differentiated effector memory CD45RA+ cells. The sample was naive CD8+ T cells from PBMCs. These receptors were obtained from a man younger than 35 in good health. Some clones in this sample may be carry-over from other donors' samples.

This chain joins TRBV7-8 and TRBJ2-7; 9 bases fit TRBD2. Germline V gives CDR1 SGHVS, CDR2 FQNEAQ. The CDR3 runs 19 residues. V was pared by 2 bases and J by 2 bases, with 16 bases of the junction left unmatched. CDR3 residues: CASSLSVAVVASGTYEQYF. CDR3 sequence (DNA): TGTGCCAGCAGCTTATCGGTCGCGGTGGTCGCTAGCGGGACCTACGAGCAGTACTTC.

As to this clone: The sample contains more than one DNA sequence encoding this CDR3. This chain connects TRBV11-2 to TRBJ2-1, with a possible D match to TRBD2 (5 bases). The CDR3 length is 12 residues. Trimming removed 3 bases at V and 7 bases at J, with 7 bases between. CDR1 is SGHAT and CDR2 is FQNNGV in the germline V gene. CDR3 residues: CASSLLANEQFF. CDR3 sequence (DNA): TGTGCCAGCAGCTTGCTAGCTAATGAGCAGTTCTTC.

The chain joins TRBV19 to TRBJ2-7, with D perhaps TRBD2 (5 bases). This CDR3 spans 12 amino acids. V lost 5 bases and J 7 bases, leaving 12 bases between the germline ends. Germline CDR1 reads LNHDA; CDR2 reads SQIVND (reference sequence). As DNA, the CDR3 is TGTGCCAGTAGTGGACGGGATCGGGAGCAGTACTTC. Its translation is CASSGRDREQYF.

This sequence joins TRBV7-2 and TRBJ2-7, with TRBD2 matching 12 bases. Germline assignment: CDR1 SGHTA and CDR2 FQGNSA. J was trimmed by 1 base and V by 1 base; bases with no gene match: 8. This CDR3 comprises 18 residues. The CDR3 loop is CASSLGLAGGPYSYEQYF. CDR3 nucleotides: TGTGCCAGCAGCTTAGGTCTAGCGGGAGGGCCGTATTCCTACGAGCAGTACTTC.

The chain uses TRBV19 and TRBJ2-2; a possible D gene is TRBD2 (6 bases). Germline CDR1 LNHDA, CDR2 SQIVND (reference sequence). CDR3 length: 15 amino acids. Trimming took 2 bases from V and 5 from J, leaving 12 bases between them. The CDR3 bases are TGTGCCAGTAGTATATACGAGGGACTTACCGGGGAGCTGTTTTTT. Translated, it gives CASSIYEGLTGELFF.

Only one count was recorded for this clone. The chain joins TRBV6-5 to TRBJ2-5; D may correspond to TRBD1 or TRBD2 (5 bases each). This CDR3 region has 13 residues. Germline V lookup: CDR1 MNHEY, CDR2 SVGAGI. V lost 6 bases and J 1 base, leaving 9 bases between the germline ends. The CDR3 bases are TGTGCCAGCAGCTCCGGGACCCAAGAGACCCAGTACTTC. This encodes CASSSGTQETQYF.

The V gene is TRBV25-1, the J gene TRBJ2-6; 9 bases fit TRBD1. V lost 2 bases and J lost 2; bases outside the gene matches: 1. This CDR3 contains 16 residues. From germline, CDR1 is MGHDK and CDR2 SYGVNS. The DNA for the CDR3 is TGTGCCAGCAGTGAAACAGGGGGCACTGGGGCCAACGTCCTGACTTTC. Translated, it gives CASSETGGTGANVLTF. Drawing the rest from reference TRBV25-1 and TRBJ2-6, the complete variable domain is EADIYQTPRYLVIGTGKKITLECSQTMGHDKMYWYQQDPGMELHLIHYSYGVNSTEKGDLSSESTVSRIRTEHFPLTLESARPSHTSQYLCASSETGGTGANVLTFGAGSRLTVL.

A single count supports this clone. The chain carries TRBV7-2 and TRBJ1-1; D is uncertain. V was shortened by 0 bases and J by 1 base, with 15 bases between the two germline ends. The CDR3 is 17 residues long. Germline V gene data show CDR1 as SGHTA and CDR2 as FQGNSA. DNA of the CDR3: TGTGCCAGCAGCTTAGCTAGAATGTACAGAGAGAACACTGAAGCTTTCTTT. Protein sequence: CASSLARMYRENTEAFF.

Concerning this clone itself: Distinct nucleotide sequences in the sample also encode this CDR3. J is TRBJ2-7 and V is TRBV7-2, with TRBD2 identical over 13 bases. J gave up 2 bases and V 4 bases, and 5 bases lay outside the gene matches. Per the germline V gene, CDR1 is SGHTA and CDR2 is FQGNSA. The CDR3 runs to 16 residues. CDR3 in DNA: TGTGCCAGCAGCTCACGGACTAGCGGGAGCCCCTACGAGCAGTACTTC. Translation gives CASSSRTSGSPYEQYF. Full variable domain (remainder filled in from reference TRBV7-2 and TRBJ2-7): GAGVSQSPSNKVTEKGKDVELRCDPISGHTALYWYRQSLGQGLEFLIYFQGNSAPDKSGLPSDRFSAERTGGSVSTLTIQRTQQEDSAVYLCASSSRTSGSPYEQYFGPGTRLTVT.

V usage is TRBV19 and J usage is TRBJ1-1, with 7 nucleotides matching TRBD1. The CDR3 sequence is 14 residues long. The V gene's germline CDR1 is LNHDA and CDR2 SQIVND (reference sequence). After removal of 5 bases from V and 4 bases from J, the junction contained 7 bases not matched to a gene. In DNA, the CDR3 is TGTGCCAGTAGTGCCGGGGGACAGAGCACTGAAGCTTTCTTT. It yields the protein CASSAGGQSTEAFF.

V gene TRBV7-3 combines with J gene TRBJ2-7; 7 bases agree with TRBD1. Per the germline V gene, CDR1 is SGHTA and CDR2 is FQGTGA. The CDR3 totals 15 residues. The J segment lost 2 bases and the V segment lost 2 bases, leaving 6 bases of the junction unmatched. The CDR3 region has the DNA TGTGCCAGCAGCTTACGGGCAGGGGGTACCTACGAGCAGTACTTC. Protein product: CASSLRAGGTYEQYF. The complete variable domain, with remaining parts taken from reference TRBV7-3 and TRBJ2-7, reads GAGVSQTPSNKVTEKGKYVELRCDPISGHTALYWYRQSLGQGPEFLIYFQGTGAADDSGLPNDRFFAVRPEGSVSTLKIQRTERGDSAVYLCASSLRAGGTYEQYFGPGTRLTVT.

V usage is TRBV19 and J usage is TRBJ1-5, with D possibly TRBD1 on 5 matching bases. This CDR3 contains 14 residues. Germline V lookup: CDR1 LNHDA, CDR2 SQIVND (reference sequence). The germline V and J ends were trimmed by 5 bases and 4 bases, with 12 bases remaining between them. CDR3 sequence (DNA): TGTGCCAGTAGTCCACGACAGCCGAATCAGCCCCAGCATTTT. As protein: CASSPRQPNQPQHF.

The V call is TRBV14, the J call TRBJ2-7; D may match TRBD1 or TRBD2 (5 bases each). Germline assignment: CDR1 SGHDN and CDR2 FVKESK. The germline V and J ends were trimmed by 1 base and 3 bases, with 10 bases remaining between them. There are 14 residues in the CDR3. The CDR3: CASSQARDRYEQYF. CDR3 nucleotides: TGTGCCAGCAGCCAAGCAAGGGACCGCTACGAGCAGTACTTC.